One and the same sample provided the 12 T cell receptor beta chains below, sequenced in a study of blood T cell repertoires in COVID-19. TCRdb keeps only in-frame clones here, not all; method: immunoSEQ multiplex PCR. The sample includes some 70,000 clones, about 89% seen only once; the top ten take approximately 8%. Sequencing input: peripheral blood. The receptors were sampled from a man over 45 with active COVID-19.

The rearrangement links TRBV9 to TRBJ2-2; the match to TRBD2 covers 7 bases. The V gene end was trimmed by 1 base and the J gene end by 0 bases; junction bases not matched to a gene: 3. Per germline, CDR1 SGDLS and CDR2 YYNGEE. CDR3 length equals 16 residues. The CDR3 DNA follows: TGTGCCAGCAGCGTATCAGCGGGACCGAACACCGGGGAGCTGTTTTTT. This translates into CASSVSAGPNTGELFF.

V and J are TRBV18 and TRBJ2-1, with a possible D match to TRBD2 (5 bases). The V end lost 3 bases, the J end lost 8 bases, and 20 bases lay between the germline ends. Germline lookup yields CDR1 KGHSH and CDR2 LQKENI. The CDR3 spans 16 residues. CDR3 DNA sequence: TGTGCCAGCTCACCGTCCCGAGCGGCCCCCCAGCATGAGCAGTTCTTC. Its translation is CASSPSRAAPQHEQFF.

The V and J genes are TRBV5-1 and TRBJ1-2; 8 bases match TRBD1. The junction had 15 bases not matched to a gene; V was cut back by 6 bases and J by 8 bases. CDR3 size: 15 residues. CDR1 is SGHRS and CDR2 is YFSETQ in the germline V gene. DNA for the CDR3: TGCGCCAGCAAACTTGAGCAGTTCAGGGGGCTCGGCTACACCTTC. Translation gives CASKLEQFRGLGYTF.

The rearrangement links TRBV7-2 to TRBJ2-5, with 9 bases lining up with TRBD1. This CDR3 comprises 15 residues. CDR1 is SGHTA and CDR2 is FQGNSA in the germline V gene. Trimming cost V 5 bases and J 4 bases; bases outside gene matches: 8. CDR3 sequence reads: CASSTDRGSGETQYF. In DNA form, the CDR3 reads TGTGCCAGCAGCACGGACAGGGGATCAGGAGAGACCCAGTACTTC.

This chain uses TRBV6-6 with TRBJ2-7, with 12 positions matching TRBD1. The trim removed 3 bases at V and 5 bases at J, leaving 5 bases unmatched. Per the germline V gene, CDR1 is MNHNY and CDR2 is SVGAGI (reference sequence). The CDR3 extends over 15 amino acids. The CDR3 region has the DNA TGTGCCAGCAGTTATACGGGGACAGGGGGCCACGAGCAGTACTTC. Translation gives CASSYTGTGGHEQYF.

This clone was detected only a few times. The CDR3 is CASTYRLATGVTDTQYF. CDR3 nucleotide sequence: TGTGCCAGCACTTACAGACTTGCGACAGGGGTCACAGATACGCAGTATTTT. The V gene is TRBV27, the J gene TRBJ2-3; 8 bases fit TRBD1. This CDR3 comprises 17 residues. With V trimmed by 7 bases and J by 2 bases, 14 bases remained unmatched. Germline V gives CDR1 MNHEY, CDR2 SMNVEV (reference sequence).

CDR3 bases: TGTGCCAGCAGTTCTCCGACATACTCGAACACTGAAGCTTTCTTT. Encoded protein: CASSSPTYSNTEAFF. The chain combines TRBV6-5 with TRBJ1-1; no clear D gene. Between the trimmed V and J ends, which lost 4 bases and 1 base, there was a span of 13 bases. CDR1 and CDR2 from the germline V gene are MNHEY and SVGAGI. The CDR3 length is 15 residues.

This clone appeared a few times. One junction end disagrees with the germline gene, perhaps due to a read error. The genes are TRBV7-9 and TRBJ1-2, with a weak D call TRBD1 (5 bases). The CDR3 loop spans 11 amino acids. From germline, CDR1 is SEHNR and CDR2 FQNEAQ (reference sequence). The CDR3 here is CASSAWGREYF. Here the CDR3 DNA reads TGTGCCAGCAGCGCATGGGGGAGGGAGTACTTC. The variable domain in full, with the rest retrieved from reference TRBV7-9 and TRBJ1-2, is DTGVSQNPRHKITKRGQNVTFRCDPISEHNRLYWYRQTLGQGPEFLTYFQNEAQLEKSRLLSDRFSAERPKGSFSTLEIQRTEQGDSAMYLCASSAWGREYFGSGTRLTVV.

V is TRBV11-2 and J is TRBJ1-2; TRBD1 agrees at 11 bases. CDR1 SGHAT and CDR2 FQNNGV come from the germline V gene. The CDR3 extends over 15 amino acids. V shed 3 bases and J 5 bases; nucleotides not matched to a gene: 5. The CDR3 protein is CASSLTGQGGYGYTF. The CDR3, as DNA: TGTGCCAGCAGCTTGACGGGACAGGGGGGATATGGCTACACCTTC. Filled out from reference TRBV11-2 and TRBJ1-2, the complete variable domain reads EAGVAQSPRYKIIEKRQSVAFWCNPISGHATLYWYQQILGQGPKLLIQFQNNGVVDDSQLPKDRFSAERLKGVDSTLKIQPAKLEDSAVYLCASSLTGQGGYGYTFGSGTRLTVV.

In this sample, this clone turned up once. The chain employs TRBV5-1 and TRBJ2-2; no clear D. The germline gives CDR1 SGHRS, CDR2 YFSETQ. This CDR3 region has 18 residues. The V end was cut by 0 bases, the J end by 4 bases, with 19 bases between. The CDR3 DNA follows: TGCGCCAGCAGCTTGGATGGCTGGGTCACCCGAGGCACCGGGGAGCTGTTTTTT. Encoded protein: CASSLDGWVTRGTGELFF.

The chain recombines TRBV6-2 or TRBV6-3 with TRBJ2-3, with TRBD2 as a possible D gene (6 bases). Germline V CDR1 and CDR2: MNHEY, SVGEGT. The CDR3 has 14 amino acids. V lost 5 bases, J lost 2 bases, and 11 bases lay in between. CDR3 sequence: CASSRGLFTDTQYF. The CDR3 nucleotides read TGTGCCAGCAGTCGAGGACTATTCACAGATACGCAGTATTTT.

The genes are TRBV7-9 and TRBJ2-3; TRBD1 matches 9 bases. The CDR3 consists of 18 residues. V was clipped by 5 bases and J by 0 bases; unmatched bases: 12. The germline CDR1 and CDR2 sequences are SEHNR and FQNEAQ (reference sequence). Here the CDR3 DNA reads TGTGCCAGCAGCCCACAGGGACAGGGACTATCTAGCACAGATACGCAGTATTTT. The encoded protein is CASSPQGQGLSSTDTQYF.